The 13 T cell receptor beta chains in this list originate from one sample, sequenced in a study of cytomegalovirus exposure and HLA in healthy donors. The PCR contained 60 Vbeta and 13 Jbeta primers. Profiling relied on immunoSEQ multiplex PCR, and the TCRdb table lists in-frame clones only, not all of them. The sample carries about 82,000 clones, around 10% recorded once. Sequencing used PBMCs. The receptors originated from a man aged 60 to 69 in good health and CMV-seropositive.

The chain recombines TRBV7-8 with TRBJ2-7; 10 bases line up with TRBD2. J gave up 0 bases and V 6 bases, and 5 bases lay outside the gene matches. The CDR3 extends over 15 amino acids. Germline V CDR1 and CDR2: SGHVS, FQNEAQ. CDR3 amino acids: CASRLSGRDSYEQYF. CDR3 sequence (DNA): TGTGCCAGCAGATTAAGCGGGAGGGACTCCTACGAGCAGTACTTC.

This clone occurred once. The CDR3 region is CASSSLAGGVDEQFF. CDR3 DNA sequence: TGCGCCAGCAGTTCCCTAGCGGGAGGGGTGGATGAGCAGTTCTTC. The chain is built from TRBV5-1 and TRBJ2-1; 12 nucleotides line up with TRBD2. This CDR3 has 15 amino acids. Germline V gene sequence: CDR1 SGHRS, CDR2 YFSETQ. V trimming: 5 bases; J trimming: 8 bases; junction bases outside the gene matches: 8.

The rearrangement links TRBV6-5 to TRBJ1-2; TRBD1 matches at 8 bases. The J segment lost 4 bases and the V segment lost 5 bases, leaving 9 bases of the junction unmatched. The CDR3 runs 15 residues. Germline loops: CDR1 MNHEY, CDR2 SVGAGI. The CDR3 coding sequence is TGTGCCAGCAGTCCTCTTCAGGGGGCGGGCTATGGCTACACCTTC. Translation gives CASSPLQGAGYGYTF.

In this sample, this clone turned up many times. The chain joins TRBV9 to TRBJ1-2; 10 bases agree with TRBD1. This CDR3 contains 16 residues. Germline V lookup: CDR1 SGDLS, CDR2 YYNGEE. V lost 0 bases to trimming and J lost 8 bases; unmatched junction nucleotides: 10. The CDR3 nucleotides read TGTGCCAGCAGCGTAGAGATCAGGGGACAGGGGCAAGGCTACACCTTC. Protein product: CASSVEIRGQGQGYTF.

This clone came up a few times. The gene calls are TRBV28 and TRBJ2-2; D ambiguous. Trimming took 6 bases from V and 6 from J, leaving 14 bases between them. The CDR3 contains 14 residues. Germline V gene sequence: CDR1 MDHEN, CDR2 SYDVKM. The chain's CDR3 is CASSFFTEAGELFF. CDR3 nucleotide sequence: TGTGCCAGCAGCTTTTTTACTGAGGCCGGGGAGCTGTTTTTT.

There are a few counts of this clone. V and J are TRBV7-9 and TRBJ1-1, with D uncertain. Trimming took off 4 bases at V and 0 bases at J, with 9 bases between the two ends. Germline CDR1 SEHNR, CDR2 FQNEAQ (reference sequence). The length of the CDR3 is 14 residues. CDR3 DNA: TGTGCCAGCAGCTCAGAAAGAATGAACACTGAAGCTTTCTTT. The encoded protein is CASSSERMNTEAFF.

On this clone itself: At the DNA level, this CDR3 is encoded by other sequences in the same sample as well. The chain has TRBV18 and TRBJ2-7; 8 bases are a match to TRBD1. The J segment lost 4 bases and the V segment lost 3 bases, leaving 2 bases of the junction unmatched. The CDR3 covers 13 residues. Germline loops: CDR1 KGHSH, CDR2 LQKENI. The CDR3 reads CASSPGTGYEQYF. The CDR3 DNA reads as TGTGCCAGCTCACCCGGGACAGGTTACGAGCAGTACTTC.

This chain uses TRBV6-6 with TRBJ2-3; perhaps TRBD2 as D (7 bases). Germline assignment: CDR1 MNHNY and CDR2 SVGAGI (reference sequence). Trimming removed 0 bases from V and 10 bases from J, with 14 bases in between. The CDR3 runs to 14 residues. CDR3 nucleotides: TGTGCCAGCAGTTACTCAGGGGGGGCGGATGCGCAGTATTTT. As protein: CASSYSGGADAQYF.

This clone was detected only a few times. The chain joins TRBV6-1 to TRBJ2-3; D gene uncertain. Germline loops: CDR1 MNHNS, CDR2 SASEGT. The CDR3 extends over 15 amino acids. Deletions cut 4 bases from V and 2 bases from J, with 13 bases between. As DNA, the CDR3 is TGTGCCAGCAGTGGAGTCAAAACCCTCACAGATACGCAGTATTTT. It encodes CASSGVKTLTDTQYF.

This clone was seen a handful of times. V usage is TRBV11-3 and J usage is TRBJ2-5; 10 bases are shared with TRBD1. The J segment lost 1 base and the V segment lost 4 bases, leaving 9 bases of the junction unmatched. Germline CDR1 and CDR2: SGHNT and YENEEA. The CDR3 covers 17 residues. CDR3 loop: CASSSRTGGSSQETQYF. The DNA of the CDR3 is TGTGCCAGCAGCTCCCGGACAGGGGGATCATCCCAAGAGACCCAGTACTTC.

This clone was found many times. V is TRBV7-8 and J is TRBJ2-7; 10 nucleotides agree with TRBD1. Germline V gene data show CDR1 as SGHVS and CDR2 as FQNEAQ. Trimming cost V 2 bases and J 7 bases; bases outside gene matches: 8. This CDR3 is 15 amino acids long. CDR3 coding DNA: TGTGCCAGCAGCTTAACCGGGACAGGGGTAGGGGAGCAGTACTTC. This gives the protein CASSLTGTGVGEQYF. Supplemented by reference TRBV7-8 and TRBJ2-7, the full variable domain reads GAGVSQSPRYKVAKRGQDVALRCDPISGHVSLFWYQQALGQGPEFLTYFQNEAQLDKSGLPSDRFFAERPEGSVSTLKIQRTQQEDSAVYLCASSLTGTGVGEQYFGPGTRLTVT.

The chain is built from TRBV6-5 and TRBJ1-1; possibly TRBD1 for D (6 bases). Per germline, CDR1 MNHEY and CDR2 SVGAGI. V dropped 6 bases and J dropped 3 bases, with 11 bases sitting between them. The CDR3 is made up of 13 amino acids. DNA for the CDR3: TGTGCCAGCAGCCCCGGACAGTACACTGAAGCTTTCTTT. It translates to CASSPGQYTEAFF.

This chain uses TRBV9 with TRBJ2-7, with D possibly matching TRBD2 (6 bases). Germline CDR1 reads SGDLS; CDR2 reads YYNGEE. Trimming shortened V by 3 bases and J by 0 bases, and 10 bases separated the two germline ends. The CDR3 loop spans 14 amino acids. CDR3 DNA sequence: TGTGCCAGCAGCGCCGGGACTTCCTCCTACGAGCAGTACTTC. Protein sequence: CASSAGTSSYEQYF.